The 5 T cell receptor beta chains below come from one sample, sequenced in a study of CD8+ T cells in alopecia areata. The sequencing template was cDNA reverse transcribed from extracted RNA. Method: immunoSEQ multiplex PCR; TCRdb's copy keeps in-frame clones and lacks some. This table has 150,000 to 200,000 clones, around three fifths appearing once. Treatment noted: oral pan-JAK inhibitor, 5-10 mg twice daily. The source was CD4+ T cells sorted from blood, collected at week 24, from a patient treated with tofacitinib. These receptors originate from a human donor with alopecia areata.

The CDR3 DNA reads TGCGCCAGCAGCCACGGGGGGGCCAACACAGATACGCAGTATTTT. This translates into CASSHGGANTDTQYF. The V gene is TRBV5-1, the J gene TRBJ2-3, with 8 bases lining up with TRBD2. The CDR3 is 15 residues long. Trimming took 4 bases from V and 2 from J; bases not matched to a gene: 6. The V gene's germline CDR1 is SGHRS and CDR2 YFSETQ.

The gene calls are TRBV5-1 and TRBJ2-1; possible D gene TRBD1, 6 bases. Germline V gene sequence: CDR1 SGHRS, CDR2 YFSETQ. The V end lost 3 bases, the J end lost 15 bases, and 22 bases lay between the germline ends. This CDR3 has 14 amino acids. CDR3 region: CASSSGTFNLDRFF. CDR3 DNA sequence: TGCGCCAGCAGCTCGGGGACATTCAACTTAGATCGGTTCTTC.

CDR3 in DNA: TGTGCCAGCAGCTTAGCGTATGAGCAGTTCTTC. Encoded protein: CASSLAYEQFF. This chain joins TRBV7-9 and TRBJ2-1; D remains ambiguous. The germline V gene encodes CDR1 SEHNR and CDR2 FQNEAQ (reference sequence). The CDR3 has 11 residues. Trimming took 0 bases from V and 8 from J, leaving 2 bases between them.

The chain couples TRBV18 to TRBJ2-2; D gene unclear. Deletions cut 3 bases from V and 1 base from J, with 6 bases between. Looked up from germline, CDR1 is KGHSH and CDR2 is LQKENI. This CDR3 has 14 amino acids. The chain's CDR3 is CASSPLGNTGELFF. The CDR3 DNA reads TGTGCCAGCTCACCTCTTGGGAACACCGGGGAGCTGTTTTTT.

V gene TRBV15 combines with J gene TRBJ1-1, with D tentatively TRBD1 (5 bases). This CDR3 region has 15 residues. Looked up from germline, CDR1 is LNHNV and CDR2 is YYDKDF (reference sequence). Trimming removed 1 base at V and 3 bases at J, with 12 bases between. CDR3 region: CATSRALEGYTEAFF. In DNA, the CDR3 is TGTGCCACCAGCAGAGCGTTGGAGGGGTACACTGAAGCTTTCTTT.